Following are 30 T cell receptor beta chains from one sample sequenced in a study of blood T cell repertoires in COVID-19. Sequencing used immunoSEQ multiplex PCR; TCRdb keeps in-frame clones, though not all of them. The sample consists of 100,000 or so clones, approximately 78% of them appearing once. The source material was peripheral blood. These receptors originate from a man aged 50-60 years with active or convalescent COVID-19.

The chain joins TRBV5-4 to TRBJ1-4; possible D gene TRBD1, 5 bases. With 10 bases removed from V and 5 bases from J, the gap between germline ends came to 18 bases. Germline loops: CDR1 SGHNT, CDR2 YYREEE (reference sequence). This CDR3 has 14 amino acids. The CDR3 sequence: CAYHAGQGNEKLFF. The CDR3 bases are TGTGCCTATCATGCCGGGCAGGGAAATGAAAAACTGTTTTTT.

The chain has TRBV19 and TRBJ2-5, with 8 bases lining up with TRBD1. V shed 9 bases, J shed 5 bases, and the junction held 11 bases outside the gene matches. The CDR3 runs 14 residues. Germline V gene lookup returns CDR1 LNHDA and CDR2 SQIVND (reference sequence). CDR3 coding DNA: TGTGCCAGCAACGGACAGGGCGGGTGGGAGACCCAGTACTTC. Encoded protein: CASNGQGGWETQYF.

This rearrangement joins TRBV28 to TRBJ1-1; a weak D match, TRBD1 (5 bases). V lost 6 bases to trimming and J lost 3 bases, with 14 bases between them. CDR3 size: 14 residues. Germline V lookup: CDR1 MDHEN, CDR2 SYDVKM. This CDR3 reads CASRPLQGDTEAFF. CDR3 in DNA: TGTGCCAGCAGACCCCTTCAAGGGGACACTGAAGCTTTCTTT. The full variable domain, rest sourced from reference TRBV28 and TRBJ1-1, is DVKVTQSSRYLVKRTGEKVFLECVQDMDHENMFWYRQDPGLGLRLIYFSYDVKMKEKGDIPEGYSVSREKKERFSLILESASTNQTSMYLCASRPLQGDTEAFFGQGTRLTVV.

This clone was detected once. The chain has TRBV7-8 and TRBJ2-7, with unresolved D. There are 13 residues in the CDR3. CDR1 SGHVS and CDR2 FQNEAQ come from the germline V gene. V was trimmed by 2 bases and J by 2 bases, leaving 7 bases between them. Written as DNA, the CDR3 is TGTGCCAGCAGCTTAAACAGAGCCTACGAGCAGTACTTC. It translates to CASSLNRAYEQYF.

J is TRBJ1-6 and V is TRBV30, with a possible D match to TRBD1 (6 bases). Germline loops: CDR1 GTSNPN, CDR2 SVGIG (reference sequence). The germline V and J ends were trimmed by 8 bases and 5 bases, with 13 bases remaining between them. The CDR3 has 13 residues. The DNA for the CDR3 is TGTGCCGCTTATACAGGGAATAATTCACCCCTCCACTTT. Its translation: CAAYTGNNSPLHF.

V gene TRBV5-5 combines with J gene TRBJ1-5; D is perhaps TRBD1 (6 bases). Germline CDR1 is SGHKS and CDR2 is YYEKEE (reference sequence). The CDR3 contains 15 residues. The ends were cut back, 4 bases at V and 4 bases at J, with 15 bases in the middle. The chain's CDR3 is CASSPSSGQNQPQHF. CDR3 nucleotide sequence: TGTGCCAGCAGCCCGAGCTCGGGACAAAATCAGCCCCAGCATTTT.

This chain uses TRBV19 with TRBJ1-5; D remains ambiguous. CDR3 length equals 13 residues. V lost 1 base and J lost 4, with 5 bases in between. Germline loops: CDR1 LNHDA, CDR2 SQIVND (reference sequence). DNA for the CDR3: TGTGCCAGTAGTATAGCCCATAATCAGCCCCAGCATTTT. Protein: CASSIAHNQPQHF.

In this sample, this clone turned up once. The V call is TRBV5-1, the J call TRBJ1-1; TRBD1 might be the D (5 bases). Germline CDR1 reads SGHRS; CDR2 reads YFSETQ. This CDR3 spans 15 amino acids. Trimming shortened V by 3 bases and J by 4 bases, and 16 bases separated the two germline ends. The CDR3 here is CASSSTVGGPTEAFF. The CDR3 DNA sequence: TGCGCCAGCAGCTCGACAGTGGGCGGCCCCACTGAAGCTTTCTTT.

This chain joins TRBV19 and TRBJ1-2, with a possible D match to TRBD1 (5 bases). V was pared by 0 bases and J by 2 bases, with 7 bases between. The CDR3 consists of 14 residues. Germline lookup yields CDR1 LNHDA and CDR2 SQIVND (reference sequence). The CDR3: CASSIEKGNYGYTF. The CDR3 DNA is TGTGCCAGTAGTATAGAAAAGGGGAACTATGGCTACACCTTC. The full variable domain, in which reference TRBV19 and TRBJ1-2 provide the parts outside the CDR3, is DGGITQSPKYLFRKEGQNVTLSCEQNLNHDAMYWYRQDPGQGLRLIYYSQIVNDFQKGDIAEGYSVSREKKESFPLTVTSAQKNPTAFYLCASSIEKGNYGYTFGSGTRLTVV.

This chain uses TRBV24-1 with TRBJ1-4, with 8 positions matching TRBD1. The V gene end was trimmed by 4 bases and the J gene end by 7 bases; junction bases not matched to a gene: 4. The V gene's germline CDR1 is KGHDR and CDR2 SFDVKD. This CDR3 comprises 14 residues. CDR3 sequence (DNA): TGTGCCACCAGTGACGGGACAGGACTTGAAAAACTGTTTTTT. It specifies CATSDGTGLEKLFF.

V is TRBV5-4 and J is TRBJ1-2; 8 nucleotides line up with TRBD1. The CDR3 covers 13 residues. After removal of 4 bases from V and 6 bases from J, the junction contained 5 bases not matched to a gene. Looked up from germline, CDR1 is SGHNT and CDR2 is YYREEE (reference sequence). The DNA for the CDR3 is TGTGCCAGCAGCGTCCAGGGGGCCGATGGCTACACCTTC. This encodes CASSVQGADGYTF.

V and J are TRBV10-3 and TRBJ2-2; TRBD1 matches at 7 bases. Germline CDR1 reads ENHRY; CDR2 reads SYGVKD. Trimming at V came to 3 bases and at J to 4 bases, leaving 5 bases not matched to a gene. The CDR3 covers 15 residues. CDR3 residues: CAISDPGQPTGELFF. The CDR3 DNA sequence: TGTGCCATCAGTGATCCGGGACAGCCCACCGGGGAGCTGTTTTTT.

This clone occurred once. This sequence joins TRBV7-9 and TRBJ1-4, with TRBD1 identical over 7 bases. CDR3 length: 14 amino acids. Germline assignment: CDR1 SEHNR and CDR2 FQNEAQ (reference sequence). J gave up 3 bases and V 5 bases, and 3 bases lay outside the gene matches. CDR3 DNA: TGTGCCAGCAGCCCGGGACAGTCTAATGAAAAACTGTTTTTT. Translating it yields CASSPGQSNEKLFF. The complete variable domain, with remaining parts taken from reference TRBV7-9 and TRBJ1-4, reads DTGVSQNPRHKITKRGQNVTFRCDPISEHNRLYWYRQTLGQGPEFLTYFQNEAQLEKSRLLSDRFSAERPKGSFSTLEIQRTEQGDSAMYLCASSPGQSNEKLFFGSGTQLSVL.

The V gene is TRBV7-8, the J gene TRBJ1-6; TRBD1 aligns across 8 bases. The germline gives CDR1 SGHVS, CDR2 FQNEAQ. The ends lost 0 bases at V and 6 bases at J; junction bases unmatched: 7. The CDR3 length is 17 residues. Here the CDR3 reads CASSLAIARGLNSPLHF. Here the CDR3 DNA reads TGTGCCAGCAGCTTAGCGATTGCCAGGGGGCTTAATTCACCCCTCCACTTT.

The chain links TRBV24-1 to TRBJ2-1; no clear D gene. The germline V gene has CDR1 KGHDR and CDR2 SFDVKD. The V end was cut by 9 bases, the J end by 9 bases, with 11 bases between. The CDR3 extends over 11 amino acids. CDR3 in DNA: TGTGCCACCCGCCAGGTGAGTGAGCAGTTCTTC. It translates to CATRQVSEQFF.

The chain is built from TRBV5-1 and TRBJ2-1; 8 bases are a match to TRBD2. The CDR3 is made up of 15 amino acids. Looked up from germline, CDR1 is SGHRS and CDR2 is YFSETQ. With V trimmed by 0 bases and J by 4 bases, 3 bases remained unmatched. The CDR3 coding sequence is TGCGCCAGCAGCTTGGAGTTAGCGGGGTACAATGAGCAGTTCTTC. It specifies CASSLELAGYNEQFF.

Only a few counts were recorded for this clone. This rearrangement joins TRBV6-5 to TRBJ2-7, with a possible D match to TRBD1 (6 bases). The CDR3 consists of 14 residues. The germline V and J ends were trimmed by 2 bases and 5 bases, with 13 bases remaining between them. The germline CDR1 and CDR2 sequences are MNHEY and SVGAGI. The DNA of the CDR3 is TGTGCCAGCAGTTACAGCAGGGGAAGCCACGAGCAGTACTTC. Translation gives CASSYSRGSHEQYF.

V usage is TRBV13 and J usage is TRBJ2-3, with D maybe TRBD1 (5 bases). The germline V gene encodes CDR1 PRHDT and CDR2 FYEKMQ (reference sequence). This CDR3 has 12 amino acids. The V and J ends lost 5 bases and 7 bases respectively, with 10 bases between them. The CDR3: CASSQDSNTQYF. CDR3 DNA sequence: TGTGCCAGCAGCCAAGACAGCAATACGCAGTATTTT.

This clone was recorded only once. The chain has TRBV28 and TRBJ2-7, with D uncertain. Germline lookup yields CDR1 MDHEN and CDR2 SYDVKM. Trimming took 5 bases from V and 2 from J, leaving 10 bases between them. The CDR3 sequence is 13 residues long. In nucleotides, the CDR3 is TGTGCCAGCAGTCAGGAAATCCCCTACGAGCAGTACGTC. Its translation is CASSQEIPYEQYV.

The CDR3 DNA is TGCAGCGTTGTGACGGGGGTCGGTCAGCCCCAGCATTTT. It specifies CSVVTGVGQPQHF. The chain joins TRBV29-1 to TRBJ1-5; a weak D match, TRBD1 (5 bases). Trimming took off 4 bases at V and 6 bases at J, with 13 bases between the two ends. Germline CDR1 SQVTM, CDR2 ANQGSEA. There are 13 residues in the CDR3.

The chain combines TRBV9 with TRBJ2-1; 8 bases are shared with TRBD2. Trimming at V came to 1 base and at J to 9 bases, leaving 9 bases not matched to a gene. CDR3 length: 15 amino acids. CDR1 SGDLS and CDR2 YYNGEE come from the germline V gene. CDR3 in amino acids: CASSVSGGGNREQFF. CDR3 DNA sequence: TGTGCCAGCAGCGTATCGGGCGGGGGGAATCGTGAGCAGTTCTTC.

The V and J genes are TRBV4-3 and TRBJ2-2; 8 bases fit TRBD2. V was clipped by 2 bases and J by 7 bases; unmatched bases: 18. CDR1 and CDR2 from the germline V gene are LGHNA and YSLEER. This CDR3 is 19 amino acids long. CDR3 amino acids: CASSQTTGTRVEVNGELFF. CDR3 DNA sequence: TGCGCCAGCAGCCAAACCACCGGGACTAGGGTTGAGGTGAACGGGGAGCTGTTTTTT.

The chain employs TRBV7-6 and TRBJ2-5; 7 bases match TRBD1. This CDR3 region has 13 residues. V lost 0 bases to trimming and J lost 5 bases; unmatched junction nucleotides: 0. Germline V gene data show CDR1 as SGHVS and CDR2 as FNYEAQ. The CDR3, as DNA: TGTGCCAGCAGCTTAGCAGGGGGCGAGACCCAGTACTTC. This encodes CASSLAGGETQYF.

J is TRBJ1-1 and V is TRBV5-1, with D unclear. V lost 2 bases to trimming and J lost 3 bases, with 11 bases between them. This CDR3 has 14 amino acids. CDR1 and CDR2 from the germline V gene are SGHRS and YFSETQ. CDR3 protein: CASSFSRKDTEAFF. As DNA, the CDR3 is TGCGCCAGCAGCTTTTCTAGGAAGGACACTGAAGCTTTCTTT.

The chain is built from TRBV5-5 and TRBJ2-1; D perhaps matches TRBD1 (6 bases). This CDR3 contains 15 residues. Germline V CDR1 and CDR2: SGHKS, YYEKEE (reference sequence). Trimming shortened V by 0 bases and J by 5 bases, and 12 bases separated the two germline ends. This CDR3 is CASSLDRVRNNEQFF. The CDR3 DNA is TGTGCCAGCAGCTTGGACAGGGTACGGAACAATGAGCAGTTCTTC.

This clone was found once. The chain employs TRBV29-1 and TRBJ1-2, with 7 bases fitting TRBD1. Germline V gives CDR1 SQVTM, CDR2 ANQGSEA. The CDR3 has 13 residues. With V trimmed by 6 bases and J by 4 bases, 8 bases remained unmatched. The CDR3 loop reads CSVESGQVYGYTF. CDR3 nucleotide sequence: TGCAGCGTCGAATCCGGACAGGTCTATGGCTACACCTTC.

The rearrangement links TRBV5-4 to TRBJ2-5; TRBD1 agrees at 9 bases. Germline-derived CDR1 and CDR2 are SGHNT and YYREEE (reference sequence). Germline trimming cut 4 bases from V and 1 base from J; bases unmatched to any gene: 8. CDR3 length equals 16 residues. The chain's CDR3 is CASSQGTGSIQETQYF. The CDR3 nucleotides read TGTGCCAGCAGCCAGGGGACAGGGTCAATCCAAGAGACCCAGTACTTC.

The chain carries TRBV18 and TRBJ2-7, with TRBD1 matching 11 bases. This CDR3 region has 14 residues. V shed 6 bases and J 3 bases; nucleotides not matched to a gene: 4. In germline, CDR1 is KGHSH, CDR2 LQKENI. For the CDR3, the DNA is TGTGCCAGCTCCCAGGGACAGGGGGGCTACGAGCAGTACGTC. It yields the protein CASSQGQGGYEQYV.

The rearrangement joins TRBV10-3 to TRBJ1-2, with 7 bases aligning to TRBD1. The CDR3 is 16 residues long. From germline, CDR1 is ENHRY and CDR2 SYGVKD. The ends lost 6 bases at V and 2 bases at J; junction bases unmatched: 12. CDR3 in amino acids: CAISATGSVQNYGYTF. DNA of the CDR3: TGTGCCATCAGCGCGACAGGGTCCGTCCAAAACTATGGCTACACCTTC.

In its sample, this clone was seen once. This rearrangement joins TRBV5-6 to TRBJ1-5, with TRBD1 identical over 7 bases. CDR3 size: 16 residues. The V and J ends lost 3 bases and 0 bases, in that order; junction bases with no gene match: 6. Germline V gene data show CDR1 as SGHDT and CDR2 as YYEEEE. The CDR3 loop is CASSSGQEYSNQPQHF. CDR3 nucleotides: TGTGCCAGCAGCTCAGGACAGGAATATAGCAATCAGCCCCAGCATTTT.